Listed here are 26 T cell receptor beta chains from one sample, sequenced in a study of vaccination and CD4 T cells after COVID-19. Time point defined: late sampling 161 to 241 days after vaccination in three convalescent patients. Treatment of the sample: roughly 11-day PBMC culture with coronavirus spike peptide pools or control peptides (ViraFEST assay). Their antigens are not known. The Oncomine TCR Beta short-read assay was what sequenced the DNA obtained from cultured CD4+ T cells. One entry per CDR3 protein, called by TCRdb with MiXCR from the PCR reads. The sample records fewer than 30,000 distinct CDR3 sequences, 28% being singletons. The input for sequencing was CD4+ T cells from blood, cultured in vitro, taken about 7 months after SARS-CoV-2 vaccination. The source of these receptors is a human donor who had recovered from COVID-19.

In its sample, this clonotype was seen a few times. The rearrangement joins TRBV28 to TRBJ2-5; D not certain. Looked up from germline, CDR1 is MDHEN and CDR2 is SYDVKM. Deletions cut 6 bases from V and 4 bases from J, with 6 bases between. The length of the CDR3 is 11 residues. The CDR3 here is CASSDRETQYF. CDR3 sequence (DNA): TGTGCCAGCAGCGACCGAGAGACCCAGTACTTC. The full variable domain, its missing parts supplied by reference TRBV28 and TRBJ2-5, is DVKVTQSSRYLVKRTGEKVFLECVQDMDHENMFWYRQDPGLGLRLIYFSYDVKMKEKGDIPEGYSVSREKKERFSLILESASTNQTSMYLCASSDRETQYFGPGTRLLVL.

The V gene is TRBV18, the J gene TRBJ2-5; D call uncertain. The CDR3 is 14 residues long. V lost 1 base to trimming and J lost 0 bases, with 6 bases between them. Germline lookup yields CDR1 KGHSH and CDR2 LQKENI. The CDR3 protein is CASSPRADQETQYF. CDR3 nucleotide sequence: TGTGCCAGCTCACCACGGGCGGACCAAGAGACCCAGTACTTC.

The CDR3 sequence: CASSRLGLGAPGANVLTF. In nucleotides, the CDR3 is TGTGCCAGCAGCCGGCTTGGTCTAGGGGCTCCTGGGGCCAACGTCCTGACTTTC. J is TRBJ2-6 and V is TRBV7-3, with D possibly matching TRBD1 (5 bases). The V end was cut by 5 bases, the J end by 2 bases, with 19 bases between. The CDR3 loop spans 18 amino acids. Germline CDR1 reads SGHTA; CDR2 reads FQGTGA.

CDR3 amino acids: CASSVPTGPRRPDTQYF. In nucleotides, the CDR3 is TGTGCCAGCAGCGTTCCGACGGGACCCCGGCGCCCAGATACGCAGTATTTT. This sequence joins TRBV21-1 and TRBJ2-3; the DNA was not compared with TRBD1, the D call given in the table. TRBV21-1 is marked as a pseudogene. The CDR3 sequence is 17 residues long.

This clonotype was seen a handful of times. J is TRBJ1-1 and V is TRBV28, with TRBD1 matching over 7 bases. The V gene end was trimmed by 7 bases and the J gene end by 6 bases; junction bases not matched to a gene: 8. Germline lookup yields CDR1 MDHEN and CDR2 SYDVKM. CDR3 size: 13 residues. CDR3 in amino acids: CASNRDRDAEAFF. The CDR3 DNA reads TGTGCCAGCAACCGCGACAGGGACGCTGAAGCTTTCTTT. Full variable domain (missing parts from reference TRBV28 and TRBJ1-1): DVKVTQSSRYLVKRTGEKVFLECVQDMDHENMFWYRQDPGLGLRLIYFSYDVKMKEKGDIPEGYSVSREKKERFSLILESASTNQTSMYLCASNRDRDAEAFFGQGTRLTVV.

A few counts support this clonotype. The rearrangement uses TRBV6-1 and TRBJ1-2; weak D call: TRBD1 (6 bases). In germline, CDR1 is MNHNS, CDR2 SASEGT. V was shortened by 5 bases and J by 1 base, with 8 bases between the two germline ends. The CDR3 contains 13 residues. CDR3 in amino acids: CASSRDNNYGYTF. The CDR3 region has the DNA TGTGCCAGCAGTCGGGACAATAACTATGGCTACACCTTC.

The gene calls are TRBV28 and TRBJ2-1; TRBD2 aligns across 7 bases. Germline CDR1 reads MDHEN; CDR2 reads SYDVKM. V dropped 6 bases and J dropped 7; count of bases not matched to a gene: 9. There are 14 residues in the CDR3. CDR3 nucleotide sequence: TGTGCCAGCAGCGTAGCGGGCGGGCGAAATGAGCAGTTCTTC. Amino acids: CASSVAGGRNEQFF.

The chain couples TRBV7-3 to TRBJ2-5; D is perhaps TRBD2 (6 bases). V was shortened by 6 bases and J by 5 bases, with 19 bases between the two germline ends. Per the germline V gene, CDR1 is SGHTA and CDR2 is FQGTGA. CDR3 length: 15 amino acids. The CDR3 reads CASRPGLAASETQYF. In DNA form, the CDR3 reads TGTGCCAGCAGGCCGGGGTTAGCGGCGTCCGAGACCCAGTACTTC.

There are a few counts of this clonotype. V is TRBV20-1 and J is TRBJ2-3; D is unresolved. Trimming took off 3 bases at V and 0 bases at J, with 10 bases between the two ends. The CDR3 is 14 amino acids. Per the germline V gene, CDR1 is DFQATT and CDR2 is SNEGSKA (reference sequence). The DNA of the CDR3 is TGCAGTGCTAGCCGCAGCTCGAGCACAGATACGCAGTATTTT. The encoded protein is CSASRSSSTDTQYF.

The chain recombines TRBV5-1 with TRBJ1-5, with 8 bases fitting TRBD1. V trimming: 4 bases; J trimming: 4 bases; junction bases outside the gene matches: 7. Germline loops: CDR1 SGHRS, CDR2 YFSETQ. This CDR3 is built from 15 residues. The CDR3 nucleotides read TGCGCCAGCAGCGCGGACGGACAGGGAAATCAGCCCCAGCATTTT. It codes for CASSADGQGNQPQHF.

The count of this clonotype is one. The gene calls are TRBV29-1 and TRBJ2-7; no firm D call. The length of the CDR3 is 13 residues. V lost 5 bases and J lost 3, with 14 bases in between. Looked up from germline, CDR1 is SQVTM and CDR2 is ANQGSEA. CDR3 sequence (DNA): TGCAGCGTTAAAGGGATTAACGTCTACGAGCAGTACTTC. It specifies CSVKGINVYEQYF.

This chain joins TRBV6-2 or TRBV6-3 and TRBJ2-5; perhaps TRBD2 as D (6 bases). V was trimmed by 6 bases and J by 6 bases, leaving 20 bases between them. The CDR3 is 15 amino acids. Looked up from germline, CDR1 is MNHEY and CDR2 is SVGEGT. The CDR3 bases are TGTGCCAGCAGCTCAACCCGACTAGTAGGGCAGACCCAGTACTTC. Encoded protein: CASSSTRLVGQTQYF.

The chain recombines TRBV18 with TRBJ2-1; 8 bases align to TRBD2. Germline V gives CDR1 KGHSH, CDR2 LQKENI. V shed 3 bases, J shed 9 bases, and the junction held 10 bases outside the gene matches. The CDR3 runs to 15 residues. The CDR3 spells CASSPQETSVTEQFF. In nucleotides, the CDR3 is TGTGCCAGCTCACCTCAAGAGACTAGCGTAACTGAGCAGTTCTTC. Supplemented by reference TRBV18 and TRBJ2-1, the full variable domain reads NAGVMQNPRHLVRRRGQEARLRCSPMKGHSHVYWYRQLPEEGLKFMVYLQKENIIDESGMPKERFSAEFPKEGPSILRIQQVVRGDSAAYFCASSPQETSVTEQFFGPGTRLTVL.

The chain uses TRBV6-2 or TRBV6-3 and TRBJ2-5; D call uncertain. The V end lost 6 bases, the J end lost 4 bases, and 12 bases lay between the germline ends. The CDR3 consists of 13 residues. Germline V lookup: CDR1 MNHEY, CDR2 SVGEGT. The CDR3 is CASRSAGRETQYF. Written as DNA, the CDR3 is TGTGCCAGCAGATCAGCAGGACGAGAGACCCAGTACTTC.

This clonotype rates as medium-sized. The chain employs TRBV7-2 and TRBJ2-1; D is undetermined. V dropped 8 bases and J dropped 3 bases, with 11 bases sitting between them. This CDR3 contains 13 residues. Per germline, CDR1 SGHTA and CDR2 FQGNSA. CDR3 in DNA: TGTGCCAGCGGGCCTAGAGGCTACAATGAGCAGTTCTTC. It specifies CASGPRGYNEQFF. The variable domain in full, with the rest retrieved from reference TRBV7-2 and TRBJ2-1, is GAGVSQSPSNKVTEKGKDVELRCDPISGHTALYWYRQSLGQGLEFLIYFQGNSAPDKSGLPSDRFSAERTGGSVSTLTIQRTQQEDSAVYLCASGPRGYNEQFFGPGTRLTVL.

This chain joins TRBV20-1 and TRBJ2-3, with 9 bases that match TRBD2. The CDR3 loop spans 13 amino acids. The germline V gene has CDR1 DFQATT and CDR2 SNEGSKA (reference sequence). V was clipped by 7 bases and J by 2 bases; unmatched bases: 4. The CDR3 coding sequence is TGCAGTGAACTAGCGGGTATCACAGATACGCAGTATTTT. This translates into CSELAGITDTQYF.

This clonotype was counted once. In nucleotides, the CDR3 is TGTGCCAGTAGTATTACGGGAGAAAGGGAGCAGTTCTTC. This encodes CASSITGEREQFF. The rearrangement links TRBV19 to TRBJ2-1; D possibly corresponds to TRBD2 (6 bases). The CDR3 totals 13 residues. Germline CDR1 reads LNHDA; CDR2 reads SQIVND (reference sequence). V lost 3 bases to trimming and J lost 10 bases, with 13 bases between them. The full variable domain, completed using reference TRBV19 and TRBJ2-1, is DGGITQSPKYLFRKEGQNVTLSCEQNLNHDAMYWYRQDPGQGLRLIYYSQIVNDFQKGDIAEGYSVSREKKESFPLTVTSAQKNPTAFYLCASSITGEREQFFGPGTRLTVL.

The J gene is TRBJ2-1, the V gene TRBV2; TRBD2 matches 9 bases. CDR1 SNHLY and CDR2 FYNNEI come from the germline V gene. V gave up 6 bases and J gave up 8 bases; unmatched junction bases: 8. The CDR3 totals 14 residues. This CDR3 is CASRAGTSFDEQFF. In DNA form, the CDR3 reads TGTGCCAGCAGGGCCGGGACTAGCTTCGATGAGCAGTTCTTC.

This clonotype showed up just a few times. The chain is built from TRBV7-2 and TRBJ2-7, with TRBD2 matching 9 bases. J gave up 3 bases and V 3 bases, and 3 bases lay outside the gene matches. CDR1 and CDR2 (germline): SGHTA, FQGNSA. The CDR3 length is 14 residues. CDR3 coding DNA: TGTGCCAGCAGCTTTGGGACTAGCAGCTACGAGCAGTACTTC. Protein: CASSFGTSSYEQYF.

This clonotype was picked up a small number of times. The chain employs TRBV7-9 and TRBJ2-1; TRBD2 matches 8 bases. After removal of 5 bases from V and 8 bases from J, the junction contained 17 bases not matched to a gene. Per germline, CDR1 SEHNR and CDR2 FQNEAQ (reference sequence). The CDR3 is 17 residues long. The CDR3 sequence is CASSPHRPSGSGHEQFF. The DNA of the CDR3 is TGTGCCAGCAGCCCACATCGACCTAGCGGGTCGGGCCATGAGCAGTTCTTC.

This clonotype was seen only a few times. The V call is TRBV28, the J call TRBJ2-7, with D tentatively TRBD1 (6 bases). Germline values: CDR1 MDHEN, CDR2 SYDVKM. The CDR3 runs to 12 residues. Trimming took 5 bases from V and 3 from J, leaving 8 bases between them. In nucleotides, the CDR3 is TGTGCCAGCAGTGGGGACAACTACGAGCAGTACTTC. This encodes CASSGDNYEQYF. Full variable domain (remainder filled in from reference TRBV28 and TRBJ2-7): DVKVTQSSRYLVKRTGEKVFLECVQDMDHENMFWYRQDPGLGLRLIYFSYDVKMKEKGDIPEGYSVSREKKERFSLILESASTNQTSMYLCASSGDNYEQYFGPGTRLTVT.

The CDR3 sequence: CSASYDTEAFF. For the CDR3, the DNA is TGCAGTGCTAGTTACGACACTGAAGCTTTCTTT. This sequence joins TRBV20-1 and TRBJ1-1; D not resolved. CDR1 and CDR2 (germline): DFQATT, SNEGSKA (reference sequence). There are 11 residues in the CDR3. V was pared by 3 bases and J by 3 bases, with 5 bases between.

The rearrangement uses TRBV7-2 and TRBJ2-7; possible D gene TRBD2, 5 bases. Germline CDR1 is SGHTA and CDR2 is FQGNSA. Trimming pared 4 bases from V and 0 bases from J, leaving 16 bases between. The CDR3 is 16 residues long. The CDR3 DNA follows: TGTGCCAGCAGCTCACCTTTGAGGGAGAGCTCCTACGAGCAGTACTTC. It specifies CASSSPLRESSYEQYF. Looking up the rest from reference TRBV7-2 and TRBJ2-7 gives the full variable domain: GAGVSQSPSNKVTEKGKDVELRCDPISGHTALYWYRQSLGQGLEFLIYFQGNSAPDKSGLPSDRFSAERTGGSVSTLTIQRTQQEDSAVYLCASSSPLRESSYEQYFGPGTRLTVT.

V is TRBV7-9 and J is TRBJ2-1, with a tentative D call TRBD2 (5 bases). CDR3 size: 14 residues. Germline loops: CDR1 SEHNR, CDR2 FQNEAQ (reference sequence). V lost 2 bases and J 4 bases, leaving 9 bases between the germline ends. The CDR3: CASSLTRQYNEQFF. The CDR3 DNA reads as TGTGCCAGCAGCTTAACTAGGCAGTACAATGAGCAGTTCTTC. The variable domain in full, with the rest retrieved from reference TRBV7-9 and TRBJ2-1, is DTGVSQNPRHKITKRGQNVTFRCDPISEHNRLYWYRQTLGQGPEFLTYFQNEAQLEKSRLLSDRFSAERPKGSFSTLEIQRTEQGDSAMYLCASSLTRQYNEQFFGPGTRLTVL.

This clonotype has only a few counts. CDR3 coding DNA: TGCGCCAGCAGCTCTGGGACAGGGGACTATGGCTACACCTTC. As protein: CASSSGTGDYGYTF. This chain uses TRBV4-1 with TRBJ1-2, with 10 nucleotides matching TRBD1. After removal of 5 bases from V and 3 bases from J, the junction contained 3 bases not matched to a gene. The CDR3 covers 14 residues. Germline V gene data show CDR1 as MGHRA and CDR2 as YSYEKL.

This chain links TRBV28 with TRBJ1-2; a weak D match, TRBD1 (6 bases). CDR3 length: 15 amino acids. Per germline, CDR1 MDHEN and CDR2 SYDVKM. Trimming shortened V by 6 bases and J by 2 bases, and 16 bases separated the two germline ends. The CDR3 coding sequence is TGTGCCAGCAGGCGTTCCGGAACAGGGAACTATGGCTACACCTTC. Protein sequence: CASRRSGTGNYGYTF.